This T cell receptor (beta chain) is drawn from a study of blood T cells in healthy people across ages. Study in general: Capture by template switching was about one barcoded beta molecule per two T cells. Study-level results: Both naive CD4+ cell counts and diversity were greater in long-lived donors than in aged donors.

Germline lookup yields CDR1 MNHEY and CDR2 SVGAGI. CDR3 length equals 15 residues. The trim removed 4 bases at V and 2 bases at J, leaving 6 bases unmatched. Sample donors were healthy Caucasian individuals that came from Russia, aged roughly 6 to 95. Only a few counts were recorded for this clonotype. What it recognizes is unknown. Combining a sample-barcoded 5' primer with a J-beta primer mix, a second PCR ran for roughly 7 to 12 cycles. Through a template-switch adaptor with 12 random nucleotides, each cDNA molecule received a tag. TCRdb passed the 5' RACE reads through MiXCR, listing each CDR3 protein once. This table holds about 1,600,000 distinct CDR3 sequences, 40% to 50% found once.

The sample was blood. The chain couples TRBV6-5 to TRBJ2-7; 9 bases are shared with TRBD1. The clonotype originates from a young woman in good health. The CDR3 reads CASSFGQGSAYEQYF. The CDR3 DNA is TGTGCCAGCAGTTTCGGACAGGGGTCCGCCTACGAGCAGTACTTC.